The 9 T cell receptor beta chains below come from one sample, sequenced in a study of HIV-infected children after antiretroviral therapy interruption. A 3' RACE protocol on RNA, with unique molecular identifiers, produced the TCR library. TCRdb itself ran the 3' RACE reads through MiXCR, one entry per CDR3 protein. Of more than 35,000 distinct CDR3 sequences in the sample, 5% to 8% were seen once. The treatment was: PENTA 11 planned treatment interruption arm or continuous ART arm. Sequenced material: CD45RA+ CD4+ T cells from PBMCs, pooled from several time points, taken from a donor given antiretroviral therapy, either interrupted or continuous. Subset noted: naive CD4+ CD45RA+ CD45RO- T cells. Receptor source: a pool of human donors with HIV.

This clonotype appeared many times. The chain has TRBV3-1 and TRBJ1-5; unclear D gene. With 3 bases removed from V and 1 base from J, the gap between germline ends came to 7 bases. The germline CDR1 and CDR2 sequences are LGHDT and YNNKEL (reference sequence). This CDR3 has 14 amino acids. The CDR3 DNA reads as TGTGCCAGCAGCCAGGGGTTGAGCAATCAGCCCCAGCATTTT. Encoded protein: CASSQGLSNQPQHF.

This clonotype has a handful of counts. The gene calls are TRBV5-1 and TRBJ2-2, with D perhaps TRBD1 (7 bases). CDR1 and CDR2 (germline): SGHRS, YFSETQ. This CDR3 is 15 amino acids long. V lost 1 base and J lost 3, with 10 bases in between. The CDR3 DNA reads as TGCGCCAGCAGCTTGCAGGGGGGCGACACCGGGGAGCTGTTTTTT. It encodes CASSLQGGDTGELFF.

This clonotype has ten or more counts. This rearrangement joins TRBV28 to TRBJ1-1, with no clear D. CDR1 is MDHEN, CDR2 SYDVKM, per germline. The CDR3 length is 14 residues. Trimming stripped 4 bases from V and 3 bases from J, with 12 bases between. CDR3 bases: TGTGCCAGCAGTTCCCCCCGGGAACACACTGAAGCTTTCTTT. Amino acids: CASSSPREHTEAFF.

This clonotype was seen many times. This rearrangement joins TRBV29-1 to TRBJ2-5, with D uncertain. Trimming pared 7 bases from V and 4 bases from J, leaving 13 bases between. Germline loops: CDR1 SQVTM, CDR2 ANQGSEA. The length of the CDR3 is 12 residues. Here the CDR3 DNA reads TGCAGCGGGCATGGGGAAGCAGAGACCCAGTACTTC. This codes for CSGHGEAETQYF.

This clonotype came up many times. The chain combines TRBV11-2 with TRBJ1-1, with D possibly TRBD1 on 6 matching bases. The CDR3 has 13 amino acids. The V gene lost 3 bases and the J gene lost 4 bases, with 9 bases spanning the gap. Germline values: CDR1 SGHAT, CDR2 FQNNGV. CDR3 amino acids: CASSFRGGTEAFF. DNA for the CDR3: TGTGCCAGCAGCTTCAGGGGCGGCACTGAAGCTTTCTTT.

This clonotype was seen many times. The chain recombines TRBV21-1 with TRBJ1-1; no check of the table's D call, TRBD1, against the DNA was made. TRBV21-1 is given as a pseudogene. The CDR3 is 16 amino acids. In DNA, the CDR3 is TGTGCCAGCAGCAAAGCTGGGGGTTTCGCTTACACTGAAGCTTTCTTT. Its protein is CASSKAGGFAYTEAFF.

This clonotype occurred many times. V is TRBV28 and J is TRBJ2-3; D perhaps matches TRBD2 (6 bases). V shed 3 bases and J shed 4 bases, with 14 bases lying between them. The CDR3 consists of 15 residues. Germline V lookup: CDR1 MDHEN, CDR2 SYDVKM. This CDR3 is CASSLVGSGADTQYF. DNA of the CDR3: TGTGCCAGCAGTTTGGTAGGGTCGGGGGCAGATACGCAGTATTTT.

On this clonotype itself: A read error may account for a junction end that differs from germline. The CDR3 bases are TGTGCCAGCAGTATAGAGTCATATGAACAGTACTTC. Protein sequence: CASSIESYEQYF. The chain is built from TRBV19 and TRBJ2-7, with unresolved D. The germline V gene has CDR1 LNHDA and CDR2 SQIVND (reference sequence). CDR3 length: 12 residues.

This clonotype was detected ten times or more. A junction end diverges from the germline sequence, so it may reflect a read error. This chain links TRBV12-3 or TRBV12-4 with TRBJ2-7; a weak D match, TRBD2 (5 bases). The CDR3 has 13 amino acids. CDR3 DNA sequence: TGTGCAAGCAGCTTAGTACCGGGGTATGAACAGTACTTC. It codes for CASSLVPGYEQYF.